This T cell receptor beta chain was documented in a study of CD8 T cell repertoires and HIV-1 epitope variants. Study in general: Autologous T cell-negative cells served as antigen-presenting cells in equal numbers. 1M T cells were kept uncultured as a baseline. Study conclusions and caveats: No clonotypes responded to the TAALDMSHF plasma variant; four to six recognized KF9, one HW9.

Using immunoSEQ multiplex PCR, the repertoire was profiled, and TCRdb retains in-frame clones only, with some absent. The sample lists several thousand clones; roughly 65% were seen once. Germline V CDR1 and CDR2: SGDLS, YYNGEE. Trimming cost V 3 bases and J 5 bases; bases outside gene matches: 13. The CDR3 is 16 residues long. In regard to this clone: What it binds is unknown.

The V call is TRBV9, the J call TRBJ2-5, with TRBD1 matching 7 bases. The sequence derives from a male donor with HIV. Sequencing was done on a sample of cultured CD8+ T cells derived from PBMCs. CDR3 residues: CASSGEDRFSDETQYF. The CDR3 DNA is TGTGCCAGCAGCGGAGAGGACAGGTTCTCGGACGAGACCCAGTACTTC.